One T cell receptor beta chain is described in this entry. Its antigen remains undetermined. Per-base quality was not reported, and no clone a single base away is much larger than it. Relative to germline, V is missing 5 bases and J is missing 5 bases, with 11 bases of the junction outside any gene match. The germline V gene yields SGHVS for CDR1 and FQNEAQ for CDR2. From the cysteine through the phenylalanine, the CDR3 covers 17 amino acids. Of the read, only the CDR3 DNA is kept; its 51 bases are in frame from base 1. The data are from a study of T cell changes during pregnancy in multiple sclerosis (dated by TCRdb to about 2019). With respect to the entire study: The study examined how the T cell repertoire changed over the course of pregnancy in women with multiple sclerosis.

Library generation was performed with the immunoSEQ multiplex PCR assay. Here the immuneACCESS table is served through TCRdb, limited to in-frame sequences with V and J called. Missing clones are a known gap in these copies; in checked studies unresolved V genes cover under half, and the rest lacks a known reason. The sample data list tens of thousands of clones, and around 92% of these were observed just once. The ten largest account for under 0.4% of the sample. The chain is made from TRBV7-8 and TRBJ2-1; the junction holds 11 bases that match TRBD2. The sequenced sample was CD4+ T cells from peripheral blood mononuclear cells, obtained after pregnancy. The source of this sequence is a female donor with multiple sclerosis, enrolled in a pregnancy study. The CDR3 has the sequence CASSPPRLAGGHNEQFF. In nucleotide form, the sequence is TGTGCCAGCAGCCCCCCCCGTCTAGCGGGGGGCCACAATGAGCAGTTCTTC. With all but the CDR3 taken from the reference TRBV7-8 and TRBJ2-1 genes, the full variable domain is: GAGVSQSPRYKVAKRGQDVALRCDPISGHVSLFWYQQALGQGPEFLTYFQNEAQLDKSGLPSDRFFAERPEGSVSTLKIQRTQQEDSAVYLCASSPPRLAGGHNEQFFGPGTRLTVL.